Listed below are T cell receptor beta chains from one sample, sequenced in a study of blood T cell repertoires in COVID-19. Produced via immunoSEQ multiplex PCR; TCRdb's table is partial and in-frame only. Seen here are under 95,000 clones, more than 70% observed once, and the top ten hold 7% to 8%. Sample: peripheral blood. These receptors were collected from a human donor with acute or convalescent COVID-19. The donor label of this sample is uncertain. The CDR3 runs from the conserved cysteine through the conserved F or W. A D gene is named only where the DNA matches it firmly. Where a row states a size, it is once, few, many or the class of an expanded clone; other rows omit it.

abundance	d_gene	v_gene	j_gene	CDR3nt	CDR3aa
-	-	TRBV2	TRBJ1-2	TGTGCCAGCAGTGAAGTCTCAGGGAACTATGGCTACACCTTC	CASSEVSGNYGYTF
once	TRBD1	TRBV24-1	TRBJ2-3	TGTGCCACCAGTGATTTGCCGACAGGGGGTCGGGCAGATACGCAGTATTTT	CATSDLPTGGRADTQYF
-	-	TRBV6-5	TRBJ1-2	TGTGCCAGCAGACCTACGGACAGTTACTATGGCTACACCTTC	CASRPTDSYYGYTF
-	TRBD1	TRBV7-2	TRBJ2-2	TGTGCCAGCAGCAGGGGACAGGGCACCGGGGAGCTGTTTTTT	CASSRGQGTGELFF
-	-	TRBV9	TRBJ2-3	TGTGCCAGCAGCGTTAGTACTAGCTCGAGAACAGATACGCAGTATTTT	CASSVSTSSRTDTQYF
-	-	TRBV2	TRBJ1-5	TGTGCCAGCAGTGAAGCGCTCGAGGAATATAGCAATCAGCCCCAGCATTTT	CASSEALEEYSNQPQHF
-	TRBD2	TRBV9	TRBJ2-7	TGTGCCAGCAGCCCCGGGACTAGCGGAACCTACGAGCAGTACTTC	CASSPGTSGTYEQYF
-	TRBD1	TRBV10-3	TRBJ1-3	TGTGCCATCACCAAACAGGGGGCAGCTGGAAACACCATATATTTT	CAITKQGAAGNTIYF
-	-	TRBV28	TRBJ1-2	TGTGCCAGCAGTCCTGGGACTCCTAAGGGGACTGGCTATGGCTACACCTTC	CASSPGTPKGTGYGYTF
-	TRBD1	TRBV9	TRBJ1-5	TGTGCCAGCAGCGGGGGACAGGCGATCAATCAGCCCCAGCATTTT	CASSGGQAINQPQHF
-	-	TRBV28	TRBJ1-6	TGTGCCAGCAGCCCCCCCTACAGGCCCTCACCCCTCCACTTT	CASSPPYRPSPLHF
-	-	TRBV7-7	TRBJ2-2	TGTGCTAGCAGCTTTGGGCAGGGGAACACCGGGGAGCTGTTTTTT	CASSFGQGNTGELFF
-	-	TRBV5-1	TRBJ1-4	TGCGCCAGCAGCTTGGGGCCGTCAACTAATGAAAAACTGTTTTTT	CASSLGPSTNEKLFF
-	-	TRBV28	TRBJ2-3	TGTGCCAGCAGTCGGGACATCCCCCCAGATACGCAGTATTTT	CASSRDIPPDTQYF
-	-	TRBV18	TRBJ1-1	TGTGCCAGCTCACCGACGGGACAGAACACTGAAGCTTTCTTT	CASSPTGQNTEAFF
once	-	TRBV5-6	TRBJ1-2	TGTGCCAGCAGCTTTAGGGTAAGGGGATATGGCTACACCTTC	CASSFRVRGYGYTF
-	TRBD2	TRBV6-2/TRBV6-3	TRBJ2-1	TGTGCCAGCAGTAAAGTAATGACTAGCGGGTACAATGAGCAGTTCTTC	CASSKVMTSGYNEQFF
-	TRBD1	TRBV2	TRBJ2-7	TGTGCCAGCAGTGAAGATTTAAGACTTCGGGACAGACCCTACGAGCAGTACTTC	CASSEDLRLRDRPYEQYF
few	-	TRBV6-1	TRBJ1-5	TGTGCCAGCAGTGGGGGTTTACAGGGTCTAGTGGGGTATAGCAATCAGCCCCAGCATTTT	CASSGGLQGLVGYSNQPQHF
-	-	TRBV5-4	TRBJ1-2	TGTGCCAGCAGCTTGGATATTACAGGGACCTATGGCTACACCTTC	CASSLDITGTYGYTF
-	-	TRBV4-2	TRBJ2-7	TGTGCCAGCAGCCAAAGGCCCGGGTCTAACCTCTACGAGCAGTACTTC	CASSQRPGSNLYEQYF
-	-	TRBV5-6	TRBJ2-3	TGTGCCAGCAGCTTGCCGCAGGGGCCAGATACGCAGTATTTT	CASSLPQGPDTQYF